The sample holds many counts of the clone carrying this TCR beta chain. The source material, RNA transcripts, was used to amplify TCR beta CDR3 regions. HTBI primers drove first-round RT-PCR of the TCR CDR3. Each CDR3 protein gets one entry after TCRdb re-called the multiplex PCR reads with MiXCR. This table has hundreds of thousands of distinct CDR3 sequences, 14% appearing once. The data belong to a study of T cells in Graves' hyperthyroidism and ophthalmopathy. Graves' hyperthyroidism showing no ophthalmopathy progression within 18 months was considered stable. The PBMCs studied were ones that came from 10 ml fresh peripheral blood. The CDR3 totals 12 residues. The V end lost 3 bases, the J end lost 5 bases, and 4 bases lay between the germline ends. CDR1 SGHTA and CDR2 FQGNSA come from the germline V gene.

The receptor comes from a middle-aged woman with Graves' hyperthyroidism. Sequenced input: blood. This rearrangement joins TRBV7-2 to TRBJ1-4; D not resolved. The CDR3 bases are TGTGCCAGCAGCTTGTCAAATGAAAAACTGTTTTTT. It yields the protein CASSLSNEKLFF.